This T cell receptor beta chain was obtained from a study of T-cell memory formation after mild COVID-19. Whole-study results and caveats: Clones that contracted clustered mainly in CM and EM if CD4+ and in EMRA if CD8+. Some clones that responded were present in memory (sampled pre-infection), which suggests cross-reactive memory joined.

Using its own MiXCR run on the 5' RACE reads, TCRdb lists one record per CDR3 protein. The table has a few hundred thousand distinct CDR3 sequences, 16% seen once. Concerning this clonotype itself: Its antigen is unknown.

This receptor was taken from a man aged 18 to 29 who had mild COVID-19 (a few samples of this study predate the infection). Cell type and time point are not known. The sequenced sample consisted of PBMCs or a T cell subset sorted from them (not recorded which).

The CDR3 loop is CSASPRGETQYF. CDR3 DNA: TGCAGTGCTTCCCCCCGCGGAGAGACCCAGTACTTC. The chain is built from TRBV20-1 and TRBJ2-5; D gene uncertain. CDR3 size: 12 residues. From germline, CDR1 is DFQATT and CDR2 SNEGSKA (reference sequence). Trimming left V 5 bases short and J 4 bases short, with 11 bases between.